This TCR beta chain was sequenced for a study of PD-L1 blockade in urothelial cancer. Study information: Of 29 to 30 patients, twenty-five were males with bladder-origin urothelial cancer. Across blood samples, T cells had a median count of 141,255. Blood analyses occurred 3 weeks (second dose) and 6 weeks post treatment start.

Noted time point: pretreatment peripheral blood. Each patient's cancer was a locally advanced or metastatic urothelial carcinoma. The CDR3 runs 15 residues. Trimming shortened V by 5 bases and J by 6 bases, and 17 bases separated the two germline ends. The germline V gene encodes CDR1 SGHVS and CDR2 FNYEAQ. Method: immunoSEQ multiplex PCR; TCRdb's copy keeps in-frame clones and lacks some. The repertoire holds some 71,000 clones, with around four fifths as singletons. Sequencing was performed on PBMCs, taken around atezolizumab (anti-PD-L1) treatment. The gene calls are TRBV7-6 and TRBJ2-1; a weak D match, TRBD2 (6 bases). The sequence came from a man aged 40-49 years with urothelial cancer. CDR3 in amino acids: CASSPPEGPSNEQFF. The CDR3 DNA reads TGTGCCAGCAGCCCCCCGGAGGGCCCCTCCAATGAGCAGTTCTTC.